Listed below are T cell receptor beta chains from one sample, sequenced in a study of T cell responses to AZD1222 COVID-19 vaccine. TCRdb's copy holds only in-frame clones and misses some; the assay was immunoSEQ multiplex PCR. The data contain roughly 100,000 clones, about nine tenths of them seen just once; the ten biggest clones take up 4% to 6%. The source was peripheral blood, collected on day 0 of AZD1222 vaccination. The receptors shown here come from an adult in good health. The CDR3 runs from the conserved cysteine through the conserved F or W. Fields, in order: J gene, D gene, V gene, clone size, CDR3 protein, CDR3 DNA. The D gene is left open where the match is weak. Some rows have no size entry. The others give once, few or many, or a class for an expanded clone.

J: TRBJ2-1; D: TRBD2; V: TRBV29-1; size: -; CDR3: CSVEEFRWRGANNEQFF; DNA: TGCAGCGTTGAAGAGTTCCGGTGGCGGGGGGCAAACAATGAGCAGTTCTTC
J: TRBJ1-4; D: -; V: TRBV28; size: -; CDR3: CASSLRGYNEKLFF; DNA: TGTGCCAGCAGCCTAAGGGGGTATAATGAAAAACTGTTTTTT
J: TRBJ1-1; D: -; V: TRBV5-1; size: -; CDR3: CASSPREMNTEAFF; DNA: TGCGCCAGCAGCCCCAGGGAGATGAACACTGAAGCTTTCTTT
J: TRBJ2-5; D: -; V: TRBV3-1/TRBV3-2; size: -; CDR3: CASSQNGMVRETQYF; DNA: TGTGCCAGCAGCCAAAACGGCATGGTCCGAGAGACCCAGTACTTC
J: TRBJ1-2; D: TRBD1; V: TRBV3-1/TRBV3-2; size: once; CDR3: CASSPLDRGNYGYTF; DNA: TGTGCCAGCAGCCCACTGGACAGGGGGAACTATGGCTACACCTTC
J: TRBJ1-2; D: TRBD1; V: TRBV9; size: -; CDR3: CASTRDREDYGYTF; DNA: TGTGCCAGCACCCGGGACAGGGAAGACTATGGCTACACCTTC
J: TRBJ1-1; D: -; V: TRBV5-1; size: -; CDR3: CASRKSNENTEAFF; DNA: TGCGCCAGCAGGAAGAGCAACGAGAACACTGAAGCTTTCTTT
J: TRBJ1-1; D: TRBD1; V: TRBV7-2; size: once; CDR3: CASSLQQGAFF; DNA: TGTGCCAGCAGCTTACAACAGGGGGCTTTCTTT
J: TRBJ1-1; D: -; V: TRBV30; size: -; CDR3: CAWDRSMNTEAFF; DNA: TGTGCCTGGGACAGGTCGATGAACACTGAAGCTTTCTTT
J: TRBJ2-3; D: TRBD2; V: TRBV10-3; size: -; CDR3: CAISDPPGVAGAPTDTQYF; DNA: TGTGCCATCAGTGACCCGCCAGGGGTAGCGGGGGCCCCCACAGATACGCAGTATTTT
J: TRBJ2-7; D: -; V: TRBV20-1; size: -; CDR3: CSASQDEGQYF; DNA: TGCAGTGCTAGTCAGGATGAAGGGCAGTACTTC